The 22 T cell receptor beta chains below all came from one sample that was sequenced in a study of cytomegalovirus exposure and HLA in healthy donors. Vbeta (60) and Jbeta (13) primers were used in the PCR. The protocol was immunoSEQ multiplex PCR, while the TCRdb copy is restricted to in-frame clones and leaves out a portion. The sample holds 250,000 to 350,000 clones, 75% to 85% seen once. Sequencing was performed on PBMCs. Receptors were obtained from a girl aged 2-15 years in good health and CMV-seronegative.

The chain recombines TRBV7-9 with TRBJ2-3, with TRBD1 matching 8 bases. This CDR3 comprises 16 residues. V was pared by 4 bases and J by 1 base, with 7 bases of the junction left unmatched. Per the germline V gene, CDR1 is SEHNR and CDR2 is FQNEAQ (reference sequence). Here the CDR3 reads CASSSFPGQGTDTQYF. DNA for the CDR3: TGTGCCAGCAGCTCGTTCCCGGGACAGGGCACAGATACGCAGTATTTT.

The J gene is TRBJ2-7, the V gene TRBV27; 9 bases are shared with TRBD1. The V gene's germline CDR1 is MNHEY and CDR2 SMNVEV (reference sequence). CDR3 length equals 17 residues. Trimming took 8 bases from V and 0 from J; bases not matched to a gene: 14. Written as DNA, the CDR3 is TGTGCCAGCGGGAGGCCACAGGGGGCCCCCTACTCCTACGAGCAGTACTTC. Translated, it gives CASGRPQGAPYSYEQYF.

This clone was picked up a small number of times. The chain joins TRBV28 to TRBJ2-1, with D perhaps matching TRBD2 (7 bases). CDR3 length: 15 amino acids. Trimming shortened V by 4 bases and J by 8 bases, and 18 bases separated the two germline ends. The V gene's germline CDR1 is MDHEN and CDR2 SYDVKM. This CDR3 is CASSSVWGGAYEQFF. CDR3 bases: TGTGCCAGCAGTTCCGTGTGGGGGGGGGCCTATGAGCAGTTCTTC.

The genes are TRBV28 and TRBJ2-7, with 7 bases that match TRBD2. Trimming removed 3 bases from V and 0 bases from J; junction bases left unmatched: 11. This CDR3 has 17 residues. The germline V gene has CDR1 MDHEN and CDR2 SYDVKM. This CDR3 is CASSFIGGREISYEQYF. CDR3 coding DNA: TGTGCCAGCAGTTTTATAGGAGGGCGGGAGATCTCCTACGAGCAGTACTTC.

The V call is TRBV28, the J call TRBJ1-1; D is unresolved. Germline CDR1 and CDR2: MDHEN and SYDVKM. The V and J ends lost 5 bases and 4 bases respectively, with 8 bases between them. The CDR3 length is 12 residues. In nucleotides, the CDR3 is TGTGCCAGCAGTCTAATGCGCACTGAAGCTTTCTTT. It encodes CASSLMRTEAFF.

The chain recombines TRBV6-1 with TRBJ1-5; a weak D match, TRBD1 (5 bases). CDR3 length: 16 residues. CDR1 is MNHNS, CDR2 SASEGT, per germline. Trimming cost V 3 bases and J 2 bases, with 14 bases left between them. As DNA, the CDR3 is TGTGCCAGCAGTGATCTAGGAGGGGCGGGCAATCAGCCCCAGCATTTT. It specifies CASSDLGGAGNQPQHF.

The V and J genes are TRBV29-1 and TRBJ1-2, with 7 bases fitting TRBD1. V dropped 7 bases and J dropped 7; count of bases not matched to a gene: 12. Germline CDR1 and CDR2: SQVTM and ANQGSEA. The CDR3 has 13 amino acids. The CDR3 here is CSATRGWQGGYTF. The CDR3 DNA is TGCAGCGCCACCAGGGGGTGGCAGGGTGGCTACACCTTC.

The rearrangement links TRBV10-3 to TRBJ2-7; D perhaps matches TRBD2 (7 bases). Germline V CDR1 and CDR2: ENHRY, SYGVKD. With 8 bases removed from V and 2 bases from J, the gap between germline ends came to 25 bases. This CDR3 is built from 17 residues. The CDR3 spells CAIGGGGQRDQAYEQYF. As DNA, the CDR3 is TGTGCCATCGGAGGGGGGGGCCAACGGGACCAAGCCTACGAGCAGTACTTC.

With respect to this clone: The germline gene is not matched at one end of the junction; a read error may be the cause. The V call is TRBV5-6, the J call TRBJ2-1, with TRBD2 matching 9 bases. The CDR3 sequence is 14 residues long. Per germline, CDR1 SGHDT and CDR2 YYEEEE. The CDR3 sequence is CASSARREGGWDLF. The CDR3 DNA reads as TGTGCCAGCAGCGCGCGGCGGGAGGGGGGGTGGGACCTCTTC.

The CDR3 sequence: CSASPLYEQYF. In DNA form, the CDR3 reads TGCAGTGCTAGTCCACTCTACGAGCAGTACTTC. The chain carries TRBV20-1 and TRBJ2-7; no reliable D call. V was shortened by 3 bases and J by 3 bases, with 6 bases between the two germline ends. The CDR3 consists of 11 residues. Looked up from germline, CDR1 is DFQATT and CDR2 is SNEGSKA (reference sequence).

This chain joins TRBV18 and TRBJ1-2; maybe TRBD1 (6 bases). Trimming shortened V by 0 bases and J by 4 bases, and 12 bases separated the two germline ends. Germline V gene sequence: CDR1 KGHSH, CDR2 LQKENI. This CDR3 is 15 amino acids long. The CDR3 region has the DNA TGTGCCAGCTCACCACCGAGTAGACAGGCCTATGGCTACACCTTC. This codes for CASSPPSRQAYGYTF. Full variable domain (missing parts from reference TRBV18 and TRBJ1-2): NAGVMQNPRHLVRRRGQEARLRCSPMKGHSHVYWYRQLPEEGLKFMVYLQKENIIDESGMPKERFSAEFPKEGPSILRIQQVVRGDSAAYFCASSPPSRQAYGYTFGSGTRLTVV.

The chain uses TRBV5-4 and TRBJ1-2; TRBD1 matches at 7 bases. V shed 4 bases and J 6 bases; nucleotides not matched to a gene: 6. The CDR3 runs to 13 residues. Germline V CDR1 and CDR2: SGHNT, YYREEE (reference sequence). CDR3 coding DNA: TGTGCCAGCAGCCGAGGGCAGGGGGATGGCTACACCTTC. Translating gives CASSRGQGDGYTF.

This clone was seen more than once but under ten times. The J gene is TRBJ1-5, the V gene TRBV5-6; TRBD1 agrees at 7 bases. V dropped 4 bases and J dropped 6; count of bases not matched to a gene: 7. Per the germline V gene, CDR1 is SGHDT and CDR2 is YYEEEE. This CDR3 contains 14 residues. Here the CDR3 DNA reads TGTGCCAGCAGCCTCGGGACAGTCAGTCAGCCCCAGCATTTT. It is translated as CASSLGTVSQPQHF.

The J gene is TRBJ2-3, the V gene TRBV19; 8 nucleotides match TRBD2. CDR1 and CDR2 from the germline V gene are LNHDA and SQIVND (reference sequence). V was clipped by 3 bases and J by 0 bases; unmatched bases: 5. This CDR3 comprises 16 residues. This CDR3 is CASSMLRGRSTDTQYF. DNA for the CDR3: TGTGCCAGTAGTATGCTCCGCGGGAGGAGCACAGATACGCAGTATTTT. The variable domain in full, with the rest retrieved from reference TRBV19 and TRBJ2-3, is DGGITQSPKYLFRKEGQNVTLSCEQNLNHDAMYWYRQDPGQGLRLIYYSQIVNDFQKGDIAEGYSVSREKKESFPLTVTSAQKNPTAFYLCASSMLRGRSTDTQYFGPGTRLTVL.

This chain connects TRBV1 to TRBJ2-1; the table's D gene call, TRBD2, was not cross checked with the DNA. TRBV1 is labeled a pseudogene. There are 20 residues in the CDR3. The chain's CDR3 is CTSSGAGTSGDRSSYNEQFF. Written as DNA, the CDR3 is TGCACCAGCAGCGGTGCCGGGACTAGCGGGGATCGCTCATCCTACAATGAGCAGTTCTTC.

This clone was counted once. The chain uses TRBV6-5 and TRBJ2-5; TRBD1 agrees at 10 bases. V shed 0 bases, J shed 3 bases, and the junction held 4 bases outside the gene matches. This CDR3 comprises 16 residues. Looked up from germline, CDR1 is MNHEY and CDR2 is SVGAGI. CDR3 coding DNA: TGTGCCAGCAGTTACTCGGGACAGGGGCGAAAAGAGACCCAGTACTTC. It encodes CASSYSGQGRKETQYF.

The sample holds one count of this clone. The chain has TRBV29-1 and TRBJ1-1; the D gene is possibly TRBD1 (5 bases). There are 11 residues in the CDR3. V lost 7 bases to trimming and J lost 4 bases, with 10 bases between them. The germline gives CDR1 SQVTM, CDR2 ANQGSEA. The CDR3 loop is CSAGGGTEAFF. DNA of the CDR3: TGCAGCGCCGGGGGGGGCACTGAAGCTTTCTTT.

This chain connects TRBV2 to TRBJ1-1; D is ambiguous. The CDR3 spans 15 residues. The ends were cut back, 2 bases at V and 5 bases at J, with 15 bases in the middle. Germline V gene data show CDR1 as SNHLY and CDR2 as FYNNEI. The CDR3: CASSEIVGSPTEAFF. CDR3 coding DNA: TGTGCCAGCAGTGAAATTGTTGGTAGCCCAACTGAAGCTTTCTTT.

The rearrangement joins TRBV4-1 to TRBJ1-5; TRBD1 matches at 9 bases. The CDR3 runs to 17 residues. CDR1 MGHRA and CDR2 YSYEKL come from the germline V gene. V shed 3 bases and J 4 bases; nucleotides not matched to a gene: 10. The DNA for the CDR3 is TGCGCCAGCAGCCAGCCCCCGGGACAGGGCCGAAATCAGCCCCAGCATTTT. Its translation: CASSQPPGQGRNQPQHF.

The chain's CDR3 is CASSVGAGRFDEQYF. In DNA, the CDR3 is TGTGCCAGCAGCGTAGGCGCAGGGAGGTTCGACGAGCAGTACTTC. The chain joins TRBV9 to TRBJ2-7; perhaps TRBD2 as D (6 bases). The V and J ends lost 0 bases and 5 bases respectively, with 15 bases between them. Per germline, CDR1 SGDLS and CDR2 YYNGEE. There are 15 residues in the CDR3.

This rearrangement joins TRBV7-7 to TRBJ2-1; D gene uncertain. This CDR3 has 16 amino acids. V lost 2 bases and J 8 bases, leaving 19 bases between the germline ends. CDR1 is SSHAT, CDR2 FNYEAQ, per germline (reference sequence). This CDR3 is CASSLNPTIPFDEQFF. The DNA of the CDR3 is TGTGCCAGCAGCTTAAACCCGACAATTCCATTCGATGAGCAGTTCTTC.

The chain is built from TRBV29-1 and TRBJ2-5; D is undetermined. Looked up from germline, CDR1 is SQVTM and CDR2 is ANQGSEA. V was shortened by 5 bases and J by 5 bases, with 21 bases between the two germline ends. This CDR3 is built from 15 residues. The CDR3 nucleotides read TGCAGCGTTAGCCAAGAGGCTCTCTCTTCGGAGACCCAGTACTTC. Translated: CSVSQEALSSETQYF. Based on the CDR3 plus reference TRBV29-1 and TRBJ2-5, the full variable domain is SAVISQKPSRDICQRGTSLTIQCQVDSQVTMMFWYRQQPGQSLTLIATANQGSEATYESGFVIDKFPISRPNLTFSTLTVSNMSPEDSSIYLCSVSQEALSSETQYFGPGTRLLVL.